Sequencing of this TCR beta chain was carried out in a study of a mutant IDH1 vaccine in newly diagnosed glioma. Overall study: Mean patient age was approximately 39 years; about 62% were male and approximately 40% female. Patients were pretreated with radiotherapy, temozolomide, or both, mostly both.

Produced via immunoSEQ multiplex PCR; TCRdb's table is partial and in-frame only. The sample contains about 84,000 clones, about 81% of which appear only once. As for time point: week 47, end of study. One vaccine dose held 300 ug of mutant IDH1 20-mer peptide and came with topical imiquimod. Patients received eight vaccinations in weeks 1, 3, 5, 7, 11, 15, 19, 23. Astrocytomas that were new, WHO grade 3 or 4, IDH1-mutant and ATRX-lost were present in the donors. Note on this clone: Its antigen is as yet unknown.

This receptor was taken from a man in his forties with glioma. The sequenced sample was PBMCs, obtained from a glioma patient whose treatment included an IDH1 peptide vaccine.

The CDR3 spells CASSILASDTQYF. CDR3 nucleotide sequence: TGTGCCAGTAGTATATTAGCCTCAGATACGCAGTATTTT. The chain recombines TRBV19 with TRBJ2-3, with D unresolved. The CDR3 consists of 13 residues. CDR1 is LNHDA, CDR2 SQIVND, per germline (reference sequence). The V and J ends lost 2 bases and 4 bases respectively, with 7 bases between them.